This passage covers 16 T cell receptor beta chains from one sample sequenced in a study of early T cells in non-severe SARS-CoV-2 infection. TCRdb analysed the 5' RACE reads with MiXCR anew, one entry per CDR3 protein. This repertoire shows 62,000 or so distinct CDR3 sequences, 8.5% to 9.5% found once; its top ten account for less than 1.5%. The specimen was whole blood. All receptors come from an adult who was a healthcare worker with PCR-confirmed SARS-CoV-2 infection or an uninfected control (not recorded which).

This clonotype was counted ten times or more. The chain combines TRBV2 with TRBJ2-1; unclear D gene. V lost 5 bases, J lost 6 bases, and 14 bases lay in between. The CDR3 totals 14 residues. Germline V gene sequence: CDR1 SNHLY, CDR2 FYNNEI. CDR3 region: CASSRLEATNEQFF. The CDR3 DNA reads TGTGCCAGCAGTCGCCTAGAAGCCACCAATGAGCAGTTCTTC.

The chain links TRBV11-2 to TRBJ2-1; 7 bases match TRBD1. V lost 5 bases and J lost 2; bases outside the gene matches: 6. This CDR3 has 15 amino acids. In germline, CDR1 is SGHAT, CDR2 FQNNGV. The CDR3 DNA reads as TGTGCCAGCAGCCTATCCGGGACAGCCTACAATGAGCAGTTCTTC. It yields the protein CASSLSGTAYNEQFF.

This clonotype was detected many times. CDR3 DNA: TGTGCCAGCAGCCCTAGGGGCAGGGGGCGCAACAATGAGCAGTTCTTC. This gives the protein CASSPRGRGRNNEQFF. The rearrangement links TRBV7-9 to TRBJ2-1, with TRBD1 matching over 8 bases. There are 16 residues in the CDR3. The germline V gene has CDR1 SEHNR and CDR2 FQNEAQ (reference sequence). V shed 5 bases, J shed 5 bases, and the junction held 11 bases outside the gene matches.

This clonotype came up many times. CDR3: CASSISGLNENNEQFF. DNA of the CDR3: TGCGCCAGCAGCATATCAGGGCTTAATGAGAACAATGAGCAGTTCTTC. The rearrangement uses TRBV5-1 and TRBJ2-1; TRBD1 is a possible D gene (5 bases). The CDR3 extends over 16 amino acids. Germline assignment: CDR1 SGHRS and CDR2 YFSETQ. V was clipped by 4 bases and J by 5 bases, with 19 bases between them.

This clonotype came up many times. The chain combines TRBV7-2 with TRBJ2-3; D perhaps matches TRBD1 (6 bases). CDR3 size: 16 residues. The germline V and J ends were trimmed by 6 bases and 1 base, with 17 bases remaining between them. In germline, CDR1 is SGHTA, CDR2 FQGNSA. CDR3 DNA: TGTGCCAGCAGTTTTGCCAGGGGTCCCGGCACAGATACGCAGTATTTT. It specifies CASSFARGPGTDTQYF.

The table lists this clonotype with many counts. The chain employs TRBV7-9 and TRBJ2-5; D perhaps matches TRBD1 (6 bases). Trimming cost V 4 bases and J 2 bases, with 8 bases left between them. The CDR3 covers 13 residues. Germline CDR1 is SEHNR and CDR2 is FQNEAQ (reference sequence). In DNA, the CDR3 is TGTGCCAGCAGCTCAGGGACACAAGAGACCCAGTACTTC. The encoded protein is CASSSGTQETQYF. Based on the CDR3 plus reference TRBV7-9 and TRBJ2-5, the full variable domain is DTGVSQNPRHKITKRGQNVTFRCDPISEHNRLYWYRQTLGQGPEFLTYFQNEAQLEKSRLLSDRFSAERPKGSFSTLEIQRTEQGDSAMYLCASSSGTQETQYFGPGTRLLVL.

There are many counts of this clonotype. The CDR3 here is CASSAPGTASGSPLHF. The CDR3 bases are TGTGCCAGCTCGGCTCCCGGGACAGCTTCGGGTTCACCCCTCCACTTT. The chain combines TRBV18 with TRBJ1-6; TRBD1 agrees at 7 bases. CDR1 is KGHSH and CDR2 is LQKENI in the germline V gene. Losses at the gene ends were 6 bases for V and 9 bases for J; bases not matched to a gene: 14. This CDR3 comprises 16 residues. The full variable domain, its missing parts supplied by reference TRBV18 and TRBJ1-6, is NAGVMQNPRHLVRRRGQEARLRCSPMKGHSHVYWYRQLPEEGLKFMVYLQKENIIDESGMPKERFSAEFPKEGPSILRIQQVVRGDSAAYFCASSAPGTASGSPLHFGNGTRLTVT.

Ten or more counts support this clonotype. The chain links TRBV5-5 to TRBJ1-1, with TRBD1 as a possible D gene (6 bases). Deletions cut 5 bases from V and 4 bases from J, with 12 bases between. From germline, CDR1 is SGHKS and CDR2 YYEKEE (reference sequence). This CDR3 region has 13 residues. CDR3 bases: TGTGCCAGCAGACAGGGACCGAGCACTGAAGCTTTCTTT. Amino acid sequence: CASRQGPSTEAFF.

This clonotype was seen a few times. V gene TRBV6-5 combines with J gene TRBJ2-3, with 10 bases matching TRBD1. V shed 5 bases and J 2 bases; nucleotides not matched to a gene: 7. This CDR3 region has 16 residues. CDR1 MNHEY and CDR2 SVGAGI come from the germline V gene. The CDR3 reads CASSPGTGVNTDTQYF. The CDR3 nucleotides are TGTGCCAGCAGTCCCGGGACAGGGGTAAACACAGATACGCAGTATTTT.

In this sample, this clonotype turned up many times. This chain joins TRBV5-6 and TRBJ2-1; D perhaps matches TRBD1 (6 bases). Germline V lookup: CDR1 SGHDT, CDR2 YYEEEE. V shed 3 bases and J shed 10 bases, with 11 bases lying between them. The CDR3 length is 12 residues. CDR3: CASSSQGYEQFF. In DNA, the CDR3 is TGTGCCAGCAGCTCACAGGGATACGAGCAGTTCTTC.

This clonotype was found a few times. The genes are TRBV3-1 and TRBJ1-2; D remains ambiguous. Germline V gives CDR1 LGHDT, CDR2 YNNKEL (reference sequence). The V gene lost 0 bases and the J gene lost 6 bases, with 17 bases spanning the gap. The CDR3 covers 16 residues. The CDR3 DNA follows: TGTGCCAGCAGCCAAGATATTGCCAGCCCCGTTAATGGCTACACCTTC. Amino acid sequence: CASSQDIASPVNGYTF.

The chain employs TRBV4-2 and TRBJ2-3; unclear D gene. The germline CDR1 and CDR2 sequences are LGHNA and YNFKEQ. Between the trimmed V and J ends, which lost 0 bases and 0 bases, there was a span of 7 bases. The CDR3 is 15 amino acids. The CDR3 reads CASSQDPSSTDTQYF. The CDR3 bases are TGTGCCAGCAGCCAAGATCCGTCTAGCACAGATACGCAGTATTTT.

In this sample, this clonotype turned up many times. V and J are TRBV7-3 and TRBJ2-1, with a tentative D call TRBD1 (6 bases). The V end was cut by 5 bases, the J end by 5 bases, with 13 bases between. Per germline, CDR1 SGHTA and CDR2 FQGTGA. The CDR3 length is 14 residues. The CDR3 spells CASSQGQGHNEQFF. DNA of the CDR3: TGTGCCAGCAGCCAGGGGCAAGGGCACAATGAGCAGTTCTTC.

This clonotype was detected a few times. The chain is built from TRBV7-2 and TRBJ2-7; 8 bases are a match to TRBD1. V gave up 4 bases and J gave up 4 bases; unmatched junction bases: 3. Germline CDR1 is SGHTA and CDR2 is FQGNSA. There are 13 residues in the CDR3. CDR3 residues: CASSSQGGYEQYV. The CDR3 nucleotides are TGTGCCAGCAGCTCACAGGGGGGTTACGAGCAGTACGTC.

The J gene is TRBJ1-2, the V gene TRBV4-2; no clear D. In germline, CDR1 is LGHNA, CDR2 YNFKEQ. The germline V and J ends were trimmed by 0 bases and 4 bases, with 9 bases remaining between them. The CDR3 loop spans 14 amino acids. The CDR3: CASSQDRRSYGYTF. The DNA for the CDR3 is TGTGCCAGCAGCCAAGATAGGCGGTCCTATGGCTACACCTTC.

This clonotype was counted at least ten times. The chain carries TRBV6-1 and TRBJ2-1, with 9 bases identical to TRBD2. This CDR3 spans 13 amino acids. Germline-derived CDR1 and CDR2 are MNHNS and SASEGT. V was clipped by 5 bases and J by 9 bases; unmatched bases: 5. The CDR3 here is CASSSGTSREQFF. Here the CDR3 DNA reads TGTGCCAGCAGTTCCGGGACTAGCCGTGAGCAGTTCTTC.